These T cell receptor beta chains were read from a single sample in a study of blood T cell repertoires in COVID-19. The method was immunoSEQ multiplex PCR; TCRdb's version includes in-frame clones alone and lacks a portion of them. The table lists approximately 310,000 clones, around 87% of them singletons. Sequencing was done on a sample of peripheral blood. These receptors were obtained from a woman aged 50 to 60 who had recovered from COVID-19. The CDR3 runs from the conserved cysteine through the conserved F or W. A D gene is named only where the DNA matches it firmly. Part of the rows lack a size; the others show once, few, many or a class for expanded clones.

abundance,d_gene,j_gene,v_gene,CDR3nt,CDR3aa
-,TRBD2,TRBJ2-2,TRBV7-9,TGTGCCAGCAGCGCTAGCGGGGGGATGGTCACCGGGGAGCTGTTTTTT,CASSASGGMVTGELFF
-,-,TRBJ2-5,TRBV27,TGTGCCAGCAGTTATGCGGAGACCCAGTACTTC,CASSYAETQYF
-,TRBD1,TRBJ1-1,TRBV10-3,TGTGCCATCAGTTCGACAGGGCTTCGCACTGAAGCTTTCTTT,CAISSTGLRTEAFF
-,-,TRBJ2-1,TRBV5-1,TGCGCCAGCAGCCCCGCTAGCCAGCGCAATGAGCAGTTCTTC,CASSPASQRNEQFF
-,-,TRBJ1-3,TRBV6-5,TGTGCCAGCAGTTACGGGGGGATCAAGCGAAACACCATATATTTT,CASSYGGIKRNTIYF
-,-,TRBJ2-5,TRBV19,TGTGCCAGTAGTATTACCGGGACTCCAAGGACCCAGTACTTC,CASSITGTPRTQYF
-,TRBD2,TRBJ2-1,TRBV4-2,TGTGCCAGCAGCCAAGATATAGGGCTAGCGGGAGCCCCCAATGAGCAGTTCTTC,CASSQDIGLAGAPNEQFF
-,TRBD1,TRBJ2-7,TRBV9,TGTGCCAGCAGCGTAGGAGCTAATGAGGGGGCGGACTACGAGCAGTACTTC,CASSVGANEGADYEQYF
once,-,TRBJ2-5,TRBV10-3,TGTGCCATCAGACCGGGGGAGGAAGAGACCCAGTACTTC,CAIRPGEEETQYF
-,TRBD2,TRBJ2-5,TRBV7-2,TGTGCCAGCAGCCCGCGGACTAGTGGAGAGACCCAGTACTTC,CASSPRTSGETQYF
-,-,TRBJ1-1,TRBV9,TGTGCCAGCAGCGTAGGGGGAGGGGCGCAGGCTTTCTTT,CASSVGGGAQAFF
-,-,TRBJ1-2,TRBV30,TGTGCCTGGAGTGCAGGGTTAAACTATGGCTACACCTTC,CAWSAGLNYGYTF
-,-,TRBJ1-2,TRBV7-2,TGTGCCAGCTCCCCGCACGGGGGTGTCGGATATGGCTACACCTTC,CASSPHGGVGYGYTF
once,-,TRBJ2-7,TRBV7-8,TGTGCCAGCAGCTCCTCCCCCGGGGCAGGGTGGAGGGTAGGGCAGTACTTC,CASSSSPGAGWRVGQYF
-,TRBD2,TRBJ2-7,TRBV25-1,TGTGCCAGCAGTGAATCGGGGGGCTCCTACGAGCAGTACTTC,CASSESGGSYEQYF
-,-,TRBJ2-5,TRBV2,TGTGCCAGCAGGGTGCTTAGCGGCCAGTACTTC,CASRVLSGQYF
-,-,TRBJ2-7,TRBV7-9,TGTGCCAGCAGCTTAGGGGCGGGGTCCTACGAGCAGTACTTC,CASSLGAGSYEQYF
-,-,TRBJ1-1,TRBV20-1,TGCAGTGCTAGTTCGCGGTCAACTGAAGCTTTCTTT,CSASSRSTEAFF
once,-,TRBJ1-5,TRBV5-8,TGTGCCAGCAGCTTGGCCAGGAGGGGTCAGCCCCAGCATTTT,CASSLARRGQPQHF
many,TRBD2,TRBJ2-7,TRBV6-1,TGTGCCAGCAGTGAAACCCCGGGAGGGCCCCACGAGCAGTACTTC,CASSETPGGPHEQYF
-,TRBD1,TRBJ1-6,TRBV2,TGTGCCAGCAGCGATCAAGGGACAGGGTTTTCACCCCTCCACTTT,CASSDQGTGFSPLHF
-,TRBD1,TRBJ1-3,TRBV28,TGTGCCAGCAGAAGGGGGCCGCGATATGTCCCTGGAAACACCATATATTTT,CASRRGPRYVPGNTIYF
-,TRBD2,TRBJ2-3,TRBV4-3,TGCGCCAGCAGCCAAGATTTGCGGGAGGGCCTTGGAGATACGCAGTATTTT,CASSQDLREGLGDTQYF
few,TRBD1,TRBJ1-5,TRBV2,TGTGCCAGCAGCAAGGGACAGGACAATCAGCCCCAGCATTTT,CASSKGQDNQPQHF
-,TRBD2,TRBJ2-1,TRBV4-3,TGCGCCAGCAGCCGGACCCTAGCGGGGGCTTACAATGAGCAGTTCTTC,CASSRTLAGAYNEQFF
-,TRBD1,TRBJ1-3,TRBV28,TGTGCCAGCAGAAGCGGGACAGGCTCTGGAAACACCATATATTTT,CASRSGTGSGNTIYF
-,-,TRBJ1-2,TRBV2,TGTGCCAGCATTCTCGAGGAAGCGACCCACTATGGCTACACCTTC,CASILEEATHYGYTF
-,-,TRBJ2-5,TRBV28,TGTGCCAGCAGTTTTGGAGTCCAAGAGACCCAGTACTTC,CASSFGVQETQYF
-,TRBD2,TRBJ2-5,TRBV15,TGTGCCACCAGCAGGCGGGGGGGGCCAGCGGAGACCCAGTACTTC,CATSRRGGPAETQYF
-,-,TRBJ1-6,TRBV3-1/TRBV3-2,TGTGCCAGCAGCCAAGCGTCCAGAAATTCACCCCTCCACTTT,CASSQASRNSPLHF
-,-,TRBJ2-7,TRBV6-5,TGTGCCAGCAGTCCCGCCGCTAGCGCCTCCTACGAGCAGTACTTC,CASSPAASASYEQYF
-,-,TRBJ1-4,TRBV5-1,TGCGCCAGCAGCGCTCGGGGACAAACTAATGAAAAACTGTTTTTT,CASSARGQTNEKLFF
-,-,TRBJ1-3,TRBV5-6,TGTGCCAGCATCCGAGCAGGGATCGGAAACACCATATATTTT,CASIRAGIGNTIYF
-,-,TRBJ2-7,TRBV6-6,TGTGCCAGCTCCCGGAGGCCCTACGAGCAGTACTTC,CASSRRPYEQYF
-,-,TRBJ2-1,TRBV5-1,TGCGCCAGCAGTGAACAGGGAAGGGTCAATGAGCAGTTCTTC,CASSEQGRVNEQFF
-,TRBD1,TRBJ1-1,TRBV19,TGTGCCAGCAGAGACAGGGCGGCGGCTGAAGCTTTCTTT,CASRDRAAAEAFF
once,TRBD2,TRBJ2-7,TRBV7-2,TGTGCCAGCAGCCGCCTGGGCGGGGGTACCGGCTACGAGCAGTACTTC,CASSRLGGGTGYEQYF
-,-,TRBJ2-7,TRBV18,TGTGCCAGCTCCCCTCCAGGGCCCCCCTACGAGCAGTACTTC,CASSPPGPPYEQYF
-,-,TRBJ2-5,TRBV2,TGTGCCAGCAGTGACAGGGAAGAGACCCAGTACTTC,CASSDREETQYF
-,-,TRBJ1-2,TRBV9,TGTGCCAGCAGTCGGGGAAATGGCTACACCTTC,CASSRGNGYTF
-,TRBD1,TRBJ1-6,TRBV7-2,TGTGCCAGCAGCTCGATCAGGGGGCGAAATTCACCCCTCCACTTT,CASSSIRGRNSPLHF
-,-,TRBJ2-7,TRBV6-1,TGTGCCAGCAGTGAAGAGACAGGAAACTACTACGAGCAGTACTTC,CASSEETGNYYEQYF
few,TRBD1,TRBJ1-1,TRBV7-2,TGTGCCAGCAGCTTAGAGATCAGACAGGGACAAAGGAACACTGAAGCTTTCTTT,CASSLEIRQGQRNTEAFF
-,-,TRBJ2-1,TRBV28,TGTGCCAGCAGTCTCTCGGTACATGAGCAGTTCTTC,CASSLSVHEQFF
-,-,TRBJ2-2,TRBV29-1,TGCAGCGCCCCTGACATCACCGGGGAGCTGTTTTTT,CSAPDITGELFF
-,-,TRBJ1-1,TRBV5-4,TGTGCCAGCAGCCCCTCCGGGGTAGAGGGCACTGAAGCTTTCTTT,CASSPSGVEGTEAFF
-,TRBD1,TRBJ2-2,TRBV5-4,TGTGCCAGCAGCCGGGACAGGGTTTACACCGGGGAGCTGTTTTTT,CASSRDRVYTGELFF
-,TRBD2,TRBJ2-1,TRBV28,TGTGCCAGCAGGGAAAGATCTAGCGGGCTAAAAAATGAGCAGTTCTTC,CASRERSSGLKNEQFF
-,TRBD1,TRBJ1-1,TRBV28,TGTGCCAGCAGCCTACCCGACAGGGCCACTGAAGCTTTCTTT,CASSLPDRATEAFF
-,-,TRBJ1-5,TRBV6-2/TRBV6-3,TGTGCCAGCAGTGACTCAGACAGGATTTATCAGCCCCAGCATTTT,CASSDSDRIYQPQHF
-,TRBD1,TRBJ1-1,TRBV5-4,TGTGCCAGCAGCTTGGGCTCCAAAAGGGGGCTTCGTTCCACTGAAGCTTTCTTT,CASSLGSKRGLRSTEAFF
-,-,TRBJ2-1,TRBV28,TGTGCCAGCAGTTTAGGCGGGGAAGAGTTCTTC,CASSLGGEEFF
-,TRBD1,TRBJ1-2,TRBV7-2,TGTGCCAGCAGCTTGGGGGGACAGGGGGCTTATGGCTACACCTTC,CASSLGGQGAYGYTF
few,TRBD1,TRBJ1-4,TRBV7-2,TGTGCCAGCAGCATTGGGACAGGGTTTAATGAAAAACTGTTTTTT,CASSIGTGFNEKLFF
-,TRBD1,TRBJ1-1,TRBV6-5,TGTGCCAGCAGGAAGGGACAGTTCATCACTGAAGCTTTCTTT,CASRKGQFITEAFF